Following are 32 T cell receptor beta chains from one sample sequenced in a study of CD8 T cells in ankylosing spondylitis. TCRdb re-called the 5' RACE reads with MiXCR, one entry per CDR3 protein. The data hold about 160,000 distinct CDR3 sequences, with 18% observed a single time. Material for sequencing was blood, either unsorted or a sorted T cell fraction (not recorded which). Receptors were obtained from a male donor with ankylosing spondylitis or in good health (not recorded which).

About this clonotype: Germline is not matched at one junction end, which may reflect a read error. The gene calls are TRBV9 and TRBJ2-7; 7 bases are shared with TRBD1. The CDR3 runs 15 residues. Germline assignment: CDR1 SGDLS and CDR2 YYNGEE. This chain's CDR3 is CASSVGQGDNYAQYF. CDR3 coding DNA: TGTGCCAGCAGCGTAGGCCAGGGGGACAACTACGCGCAGTACTTC.

The chain is built from TRBV4-1 and TRBJ2-1; TRBD2 matches at 9 bases. Per germline, CDR1 MGHRA and CDR2 YSYEKL. This CDR3 spans 18 amino acids. V was clipped by 4 bases and J by 0 bases; unmatched bases: 10. CDR3 nucleotide sequence: TGCGCCAGCAGCCCGACGAACCCTAGCGGGAACTCCTACAATGAGCAGTTCTTC. Translation: CASSPTNPSGNSYNEQFF.

The V call is TRBV12-3 or TRBV12-4, the J call TRBJ1-5; no definite D call. Trimming took off 1 base at V and 11 bases at J, with 12 bases between the two ends. This CDR3 comprises 13 residues. CDR3 sequence reads: CASSLGTATAQHF. The CDR3 nucleotides read TGTGCCAGCAGTTTAGGGACGGCTACTGCCCAGCATTTT.

The genes are TRBV5-4 and TRBJ1-2; D unclear. The CDR3 is 17 residues long. The germline V and J ends were trimmed by 4 bases and 0 bases, with 19 bases remaining between them. From germline, CDR1 is SGHNT and CDR2 YYREEE (reference sequence). The CDR3 loop reads CASSPTGLWSPNYGYTF. The CDR3 DNA sequence: TGTGCCAGCAGCCCTACGGGCCTCTGGAGCCCTAACTATGGCTACACCTTC.

This clonotype was counted a few times. The V gene is TRBV20-1, the J gene TRBJ1-4, with 8 bases identical to TRBD1. CDR3 length: 14 amino acids. Germline CDR1 and CDR2: DFQATT and SNEGSKA (reference sequence). Losses at the gene ends were 2 bases for V and 8 bases for J; bases not matched to a gene: 7. CDR3 nucleotides: TGCAGTGCTAGACCGGGACAGGACTCCGAAAAACTGTTTTTT. It codes for CSARPGQDSEKLFF.

This clonotype came up once. This could be a read error, since a much larger clone is one nucleotide away. J is TRBJ2-5 and V is TRBV10-3; TRBD1 matches at 7 bases. The CDR3 extends over 14 amino acids. CDR1 ENHRY and CDR2 SYGVKD come from the germline V gene. The CDR3 region has the DNA TGTGCCGTCAGAGCCGACAGGGACGGAGAGACCCAGTACTTC. It is translated as CAVRADRDGETQYF.

Ten or more counts support this clonotype. The V call is TRBV5-1, the J call TRBJ1-2; 7 bases line up with TRBD1. Germline V gene lookup returns CDR1 SGHRS and CDR2 YFSETQ. The length of the CDR3 is 15 residues. V gave up 1 base and J gave up 5 bases; unmatched junction bases: 8. CDR3 DNA sequence: TGCGCCAGCAGCTTGACAGGGGATCCCAATTATGGCTACACCTTC. This sequence encodes CASSLTGDPNYGYTF.

The rearrangement links TRBV5-4 to TRBJ2-1, with a possible D match to TRBD2 (6 bases). The CDR3 is 16 amino acids. CDR1 is SGHNT and CDR2 is YYREEE in the germline V gene (reference sequence). The V gene lost 4 bases and the J gene lost 3 bases, with 17 bases spanning the gap. CDR3 loop: CASSIGLRGLYNEQFF. The CDR3 nucleotides are TGTGCCAGCAGCATAGGACTACGAGGACTCTACAATGAGCAGTTCTTC.

The CDR3 region has the DNA TGTGCCAGCAGTCTCAAGTGGACAGCCAAAAACATTCAGTACTTC. Translation: CASSLKWTAKNIQYF. The chain joins TRBV27 to TRBJ2-4; D remains unclear. Germline values: CDR1 MNHEY, CDR2 SMNVEV (reference sequence). Trimming took off 5 bases at V and 0 bases at J, with 11 bases between the two ends. CDR3 length: 15 amino acids.

V and J are TRBV7-3 and TRBJ1-5; D not certain. CDR1 and CDR2 from the germline V gene are SGHTA and FQGTGA. Trimming took 3 bases from V and 1 from J, leaving 10 bases between them. There are 15 residues in the CDR3. This chain's CDR3 is CASSLTKRSNQPQHF. In DNA form, the CDR3 reads TGTGCCAGCAGCTTGACTAAGCGGAGCAATCAGCCCCAGCATTTT.

Many counts were recorded for this clonotype. The chain uses TRBV5-1 and TRBJ2-1; D gene uncertain. Between the trimmed V and J ends, which lost 4 bases and 0 bases, there was a span of 11 bases. Germline V lookup: CDR1 SGHRS, CDR2 YFSETQ. The length of the CDR3 is 15 residues. CDR3 nucleotides: TGCGCCAGCAGCGCGGACCAGAGCTCCTACAATGAGCAGTTCTTC. This codes for CASSADQSSYNEQFF.

The rearrangement joins TRBV7-9 to TRBJ2-7; D may be TRBD1 or TRBD2 (7 bases each). With 6 bases removed from V and 10 bases from J, the gap between germline ends came to 16 bases. Germline CDR1 SEHNR, CDR2 FQNEAQ (reference sequence). CDR3 length: 12 residues. CDR3 sequence reads: CASSSRGGLQYF. The CDR3 region has the DNA TGTGCCAGCAGTTCCAGGGGGGGTCTACAGTACTTC.

Concerning this clonotype itself: A single base separates this from a much larger clone, so it may be a read error. The J gene is TRBJ2-7, the V gene TRBV20-1, with TRBD2 matching 10 bases. This CDR3 comprises 16 residues. Germline assignment: CDR1 DFQATT and CDR2 SNEGSKA (reference sequence). CDR3 DNA: TGCTGTGCTACCCCCACTAGCGGGAAGGGGTCCTACGAGCAGTACTTC. Amino acid sequence: CCATPTSGKGSYEQYF.

V and J are TRBV27 and TRBJ1-5, with 7 bases fitting TRBD1. V was clipped by 5 bases and J by 0 bases; unmatched bases: 10. The germline CDR1 and CDR2 sequences are MNHEY and SMNVEV (reference sequence). The CDR3 has 17 amino acids. CDR3 DNA: TGTGCCAGCAGTCGCATAGGAGGGGGCTCTAGCAATCAGCCCCAGCATTTT. This codes for CASSRIGGGSSNQPQHF.

This chain uses TRBV12-3 or TRBV12-4 with TRBJ2-7; D possibly uses TRBD1 or TRBD2 (7 bases each). Trimming took off 2 bases at V and 10 bases at J, with 15 bases between the two ends. This CDR3 is built from 13 residues. The CDR3 spells CASSLSGTVFQYF. CDR3 nucleotides: TGTGCCAGCAGTTTAAGCGGGACAGTTTTTCAGTACTTC.

This clonotype was counted a few times. This chain links TRBV28 with TRBJ2-5, with TRBD1 as a possible D gene (5 bases). V was cut by 6 bases and J by 1 base, with 12 bases left in between. Germline V gene sequence: CDR1 MDHEN, CDR2 SYDVKM. This CDR3 spans 14 amino acids. This CDR3 is CASSLREGQETQYF. DNA of the CDR3: TGTGCCAGCAGCCTCAGGGAAGGCCAAGAGACCCAGTACTTC.

This clonotype was detected many times. Here the CDR3 DNA reads TGTGCCAGCACCCTGGGGACAGAGACCTACGAGCAGTACTTC. As protein: CASTLGTETYEQYF. The chain combines TRBV5-6 with TRBJ2-7; 7 positions match TRBD1. Germline V gene data show CDR1 as SGHDT and CDR2 as YYEEEE. This CDR3 contains 14 residues. Losses at the gene ends were 6 bases for V and 2 bases for J; bases not matched to a gene: 8.

CDR3 DNA: TGTGCCAGCAGCCTTAAGCGGCTGGGGACTAGCGGGAGGGCCAGCTCGGATACGCAGTATTTT. Protein sequence: CASSLKRLGTSGRASSDTQYF. The chain employs TRBV7-3 and TRBJ2-3; 16 positions agree with TRBD2. The germline CDR1 and CDR2 sequences are SGHTA and FQGTGA. This CDR3 is built from 21 residues. V was clipped by 5 bases and J by 6 bases; unmatched bases: 20. Full variable domain (missing parts from reference TRBV7-3 and TRBJ2-3): GAGVSQTPSNKVTEKGKYVELRCDPISGHTALYWYRQSLGQGPEFLIYFQGTGAADDSGLPNDRFFAVRPEGSVSTLKIQRTERGDSAVYLCASSLKRLGTSGRASSDTQYFGPGTRLTVL.

This clonotype has only a few counts. This chain uses TRBV19 with TRBJ2-6; possibly TRBD2 for D (5 bases). Germline V gives CDR1 LNHDA, CDR2 SQIVND (reference sequence). The CDR3 contains 15 residues. With 3 bases removed from V and 3 bases from J, the gap between germline ends came to 9 bases. The CDR3 protein is CASSISGNGANVLTF. CDR3 nucleotides: TGTGCCAGTAGTATCTCGGGAAATGGGGCCAACGTCCTGACTTTC.

In its sample, this clonotype was seen many times. The V call is TRBV27, the J call TRBJ1-5; D is unclear. This CDR3 has 13 residues. CDR1 is MNHEY and CDR2 is SMNVEV in the germline V gene (reference sequence). V was clipped by 1 base and J by 5 bases, with 6 bases between them. CDR3 loop: CASSLFGDQPQHF. The CDR3 region has the DNA TGTGCCAGCAGTTTATTCGGGGATCAGCCCCAGCATTTT.

This clonotype occurred a few times. The chain uses TRBV18 and TRBJ1-1; TRBD1 matches at 9 bases. The CDR3 totals 15 residues. Trimming at V came to 3 bases and at J to 4 bases, leaving 6 bases not matched to a gene. CDR1 is KGHSH and CDR2 is LQKENI in the germline V gene. CDR3 in DNA: TGTGCCAGCTCACCGAAGGGGACAGGGAGCACTGAAGCTTTCTTT. As protein: CASSPKGTGSTEAFF.

This clonotype has ten or more counts. V is TRBV5-6 and J is TRBJ2-3; 13 bases are shared with TRBD2. V lost 3 bases and J lost 2; bases outside the gene matches: 6. The length of the CDR3 is 17 residues. CDR1 is SGHDT and CDR2 is YYEEEE in the germline V gene. The CDR3 DNA follows: TGTGCCAGCAGCTGGCGACTAGCGGGAGGCTTCACAGATACGCAGTATTTT. This gives the protein CASSWRLAGGFTDTQYF.

The V call is TRBV6-1, the J call TRBJ2-1; D is uncertain. The CDR3 consists of 11 residues. Germline-derived CDR1 and CDR2 are MNHNS and SASEGT. The germline V and J ends were trimmed by 4 bases and 7 bases, with 5 bases remaining between them. CDR3 in DNA: TGTGCCAGCAGTGTACTTAATGAGCAGTTCTTC. This codes for CASSVLNEQFF.

In this sample, this clonotype turned up many times. The junction does not match germline at one end; this may be a read error. The chain employs TRBV7-8 and TRBJ1-5; D not certain. The germline gives CDR1 SGHVS, CDR2 FQNEAQ. This CDR3 region has 12 residues. As DNA, the CDR3 is TGTGCCAGCAGTTTAGGGAATCAGCCCCAGCATTTT. Translating gives CASSLGNQPQHF.

The sample holds many counts of this clonotype. The genes are TRBV6-4 and TRBJ2-3; 10 positions match TRBD2. Germline-derived CDR1 and CDR2 are MRHNA and SNTAGT. V dropped 6 bases and J dropped 6; count of bases not matched to a gene: 9. The CDR3 sequence is 15 residues long. Here the CDR3 DNA reads TGTGCCAGCAGCGTACAGGGGACTAGCGCGGATACGCAGTATTTT. Protein: CASSVQGTSADTQYF.

This clonotype was detected a few times. The J gene is TRBJ1-4, the V gene TRBV25-1; unclear D gene. The CDR3 loop spans 13 amino acids. The germline V and J ends were trimmed by 7 bases and 8 bases, with 14 bases remaining between them. Germline values: CDR1 MGHDK, CDR2 SYGVNS. Written as DNA, the CDR3 is TGTGCCAGCACCGGATTGATGGGCGAAAAACTGTTTTTT. It specifies CASTGLMGEKLFF.

This clonotype was recorded at least ten times. The chain employs TRBV28 and TRBJ1-4, with D perhaps matching TRBD1 (6 bases). The V and J ends lost 5 bases and 5 bases respectively, with 15 bases between them. This CDR3 has 15 residues. CDR1 is MDHEN and CDR2 is SYDVKM in the germline V gene. The chain's CDR3 is CASSPSGGANEKLFF. The CDR3 DNA reads TGTGCCAGCAGTCCGTCTGGGGGGGCGAATGAAAAACTGTTTTTT.

This clonotype was counted at least ten times. The gene calls are TRBV20-1 and TRBJ2-7, with 7 bases lining up with TRBD1. V dropped 1 base and J dropped 6; count of bases not matched to a gene: 0. CDR1 DFQATT and CDR2 SNEGSKA come from the germline V gene (reference sequence). CDR3 size: 11 residues. The CDR3 spells CSARGQGEQYF. The CDR3, as DNA: TGCAGTGCTAGAGGACAGGGCGAGCAGTACTTC.

This clonotype was observed at least ten times. J is TRBJ1-2 and V is TRBV12-3 or TRBV12-4, with 8 positions matching TRBD1. The trim removed 3 bases at V and 0 bases at J, leaving 6 bases unmatched. The CDR3 covers 16 residues. The CDR3 coding sequence is TGTGCCAGCAGTTTGAGACAGGGGAATACTAACTATGGCTACACCTTC. Encoded protein: CASSLRQGNTNYGYTF.

The chain joins TRBV14 to TRBJ1-4; D ambiguous. Germline V gene data show CDR1 as SGHDN and CDR2 as FVKESK. V lost 4 bases, J lost 8 bases, and 17 bases lay in between. This CDR3 contains 15 residues. The CDR3 reads CASSPLGPPLEKLFF. The CDR3 DNA reads as TGTGCCAGCAGCCCGCTCGGGCCTCCCCTGGAAAAACTGTTTTTT.

This chain uses TRBV10-2 with TRBJ2-1; 13 bases map to TRBD2. The J segment lost 2 bases and the V segment lost 6 bases, leaving 4 bases of the junction unmatched. The CDR3 is made up of 16 amino acids. Germline CDR1 WSHSY, CDR2 SAAADI. Here the CDR3 DNA reads TGCGCCAGCAGGACTAGCGGGAGGTCCGCCTACAATGAGCAGTTCTTC. It specifies CASRTSGRSAYNEQFF.

This clonotype was seen only a few times. This chain connects TRBV27 to TRBJ2-7; TRBD2 agrees at 12 bases. Trimming cost V 5 bases and J 0 bases; bases outside gene matches: 2. CDR1 and CDR2 (germline): MNHEY, SMNVEV (reference sequence). This CDR3 region has 15 residues. CDR3 region: CASSVLAGGSYEQYF. The DNA of the CDR3 is TGTGCCAGCAGTGTACTAGCGGGAGGCTCCTACGAGCAGTACTTC.